Below are 29 T cell receptor beta chains sequenced from a single sample in a study of blood T cell repertoires in COVID-19. Generated by immunoSEQ multiplex PCR, the TCRdb table keeps only in-frame clones and is missing some. The sample shows around 72,000 clones, more than 85% of them seen only once. Sequenced: peripheral blood. Every receptor here comes from a human donor with active COVID-19. The donor label of this sample is uncertain.

CDR3 in amino acids: CASSITTDTQYF. The CDR3 DNA sequence: TGTGCCAGTAGTATCACTACAGATACGCAGTATTTT. This chain joins TRBV19 and TRBJ2-3; D gene ambiguous. V lost 3 bases and J 3 bases, leaving 4 bases between the germline ends. The CDR3 spans 12 residues. Germline V gives CDR1 LNHDA, CDR2 SQIVND (reference sequence).

This chain joins TRBV24-1 and TRBJ1-1, with D perhaps TRBD1 (6 bases). The CDR3 covers 13 residues. Germline lookup yields CDR1 KGHDR and CDR2 SFDVKD. Trimming left V 10 bases short and J 5 bases short, with 16 bases between. CDR3 in DNA: TGTGCCACACGACAAGGCACAGGGACTGAAGCTTTCTTT. Its protein product is CATRQGTGTEAFF.

The J gene is TRBJ2-3, the V gene TRBV4-3; 13 nucleotides match TRBD2. This CDR3 is built from 19 residues. Trimming cost V 0 bases and J 7 bases; bases outside gene matches: 13. Per the germline V gene, CDR1 is LGHNA and CDR2 is YSLEER. CDR3 sequence (DNA): TGCGCCAGCAGCCAAGATCCACTAGCGGGAGGGGCGGAACCCCATACGCAGTATTTT. Residues: CASSQDPLAGGAEPHTQYF.

This sequence joins TRBV11-2 and TRBJ1-4, with unresolved D. Per germline, CDR1 SGHAT and CDR2 FQNNGV. The V and J ends lost 5 bases and 15 bases respectively, with 13 bases between them. CDR3 length: 11 amino acids. The CDR3 DNA follows: TGTGCCAGCAGCCCCGCTAAGAGGGTGTTTTTT. It yields the protein CASSPAKRVFF.

Only one count was recorded for this clone. V is TRBV7-8 and J is TRBJ2-3, with 12 bases matching TRBD2. CDR1 and CDR2 (germline): SGHVS, FQNEAQ. This CDR3 is 16 amino acids long. V shed 3 bases and J 6 bases; nucleotides not matched to a gene: 7. The CDR3 sequence: CASSFGASGRADTQYF. The CDR3, as DNA: TGTGCCAGCAGCTTCGGGGCTAGCGGGAGGGCGGATACGCAGTATTTT.

V gene TRBV5-1 combines with J gene TRBJ2-7; 7 bases fit TRBD1. The germline V gene encodes CDR1 SGHRS and CDR2 YFSETQ. J lost 2 bases, V lost 0 bases, and 2 bases had no gene match. The CDR3 is 14 amino acids. CDR3 bases: TGCGCCAGCAGCTTGGTGGACAGGACCTACGAGCAGTACTTC. Translated: CASSLVDRTYEQYF. Looking up the rest from reference TRBV5-1 and TRBJ2-7 gives the full variable domain: KAGVTQTPRYLIKTRGQQVTLSCSPISGHRSVSWYQQTPGQGLQFLFEYFSETQRNKGNFPGRFSGRQFSNSRSEMNVSTLELGDSALYLCASSLVDRTYEQYFGPGTRLTVT.

This rearrangement joins TRBV28 to TRBJ1-2; a weak D match, TRBD1 (5 bases). Germline CDR1 reads MDHEN; CDR2 reads SYDVKM. This CDR3 has 14 residues. Trimming took 3 bases from V and 5 from J, leaving 13 bases between them. The CDR3 sequence is CASSFTRGDYGYTF. DNA for the CDR3: TGTGCCAGCAGTTTTACACGGGGGGATTATGGCTACACCTTC.

A note on this clone: At the DNA level, this CDR3 is encoded by other sequences in the same sample as well. The V call is TRBV5-1, the J call TRBJ2-3, with D unresolved. Germline loops: CDR1 SGHRS, CDR2 YFSETQ. The CDR3 sequence is 13 residues long. Trimming took 0 bases from V and 1 from J, leaving 3 bases between them. Here the CDR3 reads CASSLAGTDTQYF. The CDR3 DNA reads as TGCGCCAGCAGCTTGGCCGGCACAGATACGCAGTATTTT.

The chain carries TRBV6-5 and TRBJ2-2; a weak D match, TRBD1 (5 bases). Germline V gives CDR1 MNHEY, CDR2 SVGAGI. The V end lost 0 bases, the J end lost 6 bases, and 8 bases lay between the germline ends. The CDR3 is 14 residues long. The CDR3 sequence is CASSYSTRAGELFF. The CDR3 DNA is TGTGCCAGCAGTTACTCGACCAGGGCCGGGGAGCTGTTTTTT.

The chain employs TRBV6-2 or TRBV6-3 and TRBJ1-1, with unresolved D. Germline V gene lookup returns CDR1 MNHEY and CDR2 SVGEGT. The CDR3 runs 12 residues. With 4 bases removed from V and 1 base from J, the gap between germline ends came to 4 bases. Here the CDR3 reads CASSFRNTEAFF. In nucleotides, the CDR3 is TGTGCCAGCAGTTTCCGGAACACTGAAGCTTTCTTT.

This clone occurred once. The V and J genes are TRBV5-4 and TRBJ2-1; D is uncertain. Trimming shortened V by 0 bases and J by 10 bases, and 11 bases separated the two germline ends. Germline V gene data show CDR1 as SGHNT and CDR2 as YYREEE (reference sequence). The CDR3 length is 13 residues. As DNA, the CDR3 is TGTGCCAGCAGCTTGGGACGGAGTGGGGAGCAGTTCTTC. It yields the protein CASSLGRSGEQFF.

The gene calls are TRBV6-1 and TRBJ1-2; D is unclear. Between the trimmed V and J ends, which lost 3 bases and 3 bases, there was a span of 17 bases. From germline, CDR1 is MNHNS and CDR2 SASEGT. The CDR3 has 16 amino acids. This CDR3 reads CASSEIGGRPDYGYTF. The CDR3 nucleotides read TGTGCCAGCAGTGAGATCGGAGGACGGCCCGACTATGGCTACACCTTC.

The rearrangement joins TRBV2 to TRBJ2-2; 7 bases agree with TRBD2. V was clipped by 11 bases and J by 0 bases; unmatched bases: 6. CDR1 and CDR2 (germline): SNHLY, FYNNEI. The CDR3 has 14 residues. CDR3 nucleotides: TGTGCCGGACGGGGGGATCCGAACACCGGGGAGCTGTTTTTT. Its protein is CAGRGDPNTGELFF.

The chain is built from TRBV4-3 and TRBJ2-3; 12 bases fit TRBD2. The CDR3 runs to 16 residues. V lost 0 bases and J lost 4; bases outside the gene matches: 2. Germline V gene lookup returns CDR1 LGHNA and CDR2 YSLEER. This CDR3 reads CASSQELAGGADTQYF. CDR3 bases: TGCGCCAGCAGCCAAGAACTAGCGGGAGGCGCAGATACGCAGTATTTT.

The chain employs TRBV7-2 and TRBJ2-1; D might be TRBD2 (6 bases). V lost 1 base, J lost 0 bases, and 7 bases lay in between. This CDR3 comprises 15 residues. Germline assignment: CDR1 SGHTA and CDR2 FQGNSA. This CDR3 reads CASSLDGGSYNEQFF. Written as DNA, the CDR3 is TGTGCCAGCAGCTTAGACGGGGGCTCCTACAATGAGCAGTTCTTC.

The sample holds one count of this clone. CDR3 sequence reads: CASSPPLGGSETQYF. As DNA, the CDR3 is TGTGCCAGCTCACCACCTTTAGGGGGCTCAGAGACCCAGTACTTC. V gene TRBV18 combines with J gene TRBJ2-5; 7 nucleotides align to TRBD1. Losses at the gene ends were 0 bases for V and 4 bases for J; bases not matched to a gene: 5. CDR3 length: 15 amino acids. Germline CDR1 reads KGHSH; CDR2 reads LQKENI.

J is TRBJ1-5 and V is TRBV7-6; no clear D gene. The CDR3 loop spans 16 amino acids. V was clipped by 1 base and J by 3 bases, with 13 bases between them. In germline, CDR1 is SGHVS, CDR2 FNYEAQ. The CDR3 DNA sequence: TGTGCCAGCAGCTTAGAGGTGCGGAACTCCAATCAGCCCCAGCATTTT. Translation gives CASSLEVRNSNQPQHF.

The chain has TRBV9 and TRBJ1-1, with a possible D match to TRBD1 (6 bases). Germline V gives CDR1 SGDLS, CDR2 YYNGEE. The CDR3 totals 16 residues. V lost 4 bases, J lost 2 bases, and 18 bases lay in between. CDR3 region: CASSPSGGATNTEAFF. DNA of the CDR3: TGTGCCAGCAGCCCAAGTGGGGGGGCGACCAACACTGAAGCTTTCTTT.

The chain is built from TRBV6-5 and TRBJ1-1; D not certain. The CDR3 is 14 amino acids. V lost 5 bases and J lost 1, with 11 bases in between. CDR1 and CDR2 from the germline V gene are MNHEY and SVGAGI. As DNA, the CDR3 is TGTGCCAGCAGTCCCGGGTCCACGAACACTGAAGCTTTCTTT. It translates to CASSPGSTNTEAFF.

This clone was observed once. The V gene is TRBV19, the J gene TRBJ1-5; 7 bases map to TRBD1. CDR1 and CDR2 (germline): LNHDA, SQIVND (reference sequence). This CDR3 spans 16 amino acids. J was trimmed by 6 bases and V by 2 bases; bases with no gene match: 10. CDR3 in DNA: TGTGCCAGTAGTATACGACAGGGAAGATCAGGTCAGCCCCAGCATTTT. Translation: CASSIRQGRSGQPQHF.

The V gene is TRBV19, the J gene TRBJ1-5; 7 bases are shared with TRBD1. Per germline, CDR1 LNHDA and CDR2 SQIVND (reference sequence). This CDR3 is 15 amino acids long. Germline trimming cut 7 bases from V and 7 bases from J; bases unmatched to any gene: 13. The CDR3 here is CASIGKRGLGQPQHF. As DNA, the CDR3 is TGTGCCAGTATCGGGAAGAGGGGGCTGGGACAGCCCCAGCATTTT.

The chain is built from TRBV29-1 and TRBJ2-7, with TRBD2 identical over 9 bases. Germline lookup yields CDR1 SQVTM and CDR2 ANQGSEA. This CDR3 contains 14 residues. V lost 7 bases and J lost 3; bases outside the gene matches: 10. The CDR3 loop reads CSAGRAGGGYEQYF. The CDR3 nucleotides are TGCAGCGCCGGAAGGGCGGGGGGGGGCTACGAGCAGTACTTC.

The chain is built from TRBV6-5 and TRBJ2-1, with a weak D call TRBD2 (6 bases). V lost 6 bases and J lost 1, with 10 bases in between. CDR1 MNHEY and CDR2 SVGAGI come from the germline V gene. This CDR3 is built from 14 residues. As DNA, the CDR3 is TGTGCCAGCAGCGGGACTCCTTCCTACAATGAGCAGTTCTTC. It codes for CASSGTPSYNEQFF.

The J gene is TRBJ1-6, the V gene TRBV5-6; 9 nucleotides line up with TRBD1. V gave up 4 bases and J gave up 5 bases; unmatched junction bases: 10. The CDR3 is made up of 17 amino acids. The germline gives CDR1 SGHDT, CDR2 YYEEEE. This CDR3 is CASSVNRGRGDNSPLHF. The CDR3, as DNA: TGTGCCAGCAGCGTAAACAGGGGGCGCGGAGATAATTCACCCCTCCACTTT.

CDR3 sequence: CASSTGLAGGDTQYF. Written as DNA, the CDR3 is TGTGCCAGCAGCACGGGACTAGCGGGAGGCGATACGCAGTATTTT. The J gene is TRBJ2-3, the V gene TRBV11-3; 15 nucleotides agree with TRBD2. The CDR3 length is 15 residues. V gave up 5 bases and J gave up 6 bases; unmatched junction bases: 3. Germline lookup yields CDR1 SGHNT and CDR2 YENEEA.

DNA for the CDR3: TGTGCCAGCAGTTTTTATACCCAGGGGCGGAACCACCTGAACGAGCAGTACTTC. Its protein is CASSFYTQGRNHLNEQYF. The chain carries TRBV28 and TRBJ2-7, with D possibly TRBD1 on 6 matching bases. The ends were cut back, 3 bases at V and 5 bases at J, with 26 bases in the middle. The CDR3 sequence is 18 residues long. Germline V gene lookup returns CDR1 MDHEN and CDR2 SYDVKM. Combining the CDR3 with reference TRBV28 and TRBJ2-7 gives the whole variable domain DVKVTQSSRYLVKRTGEKVFLECVQDMDHENMFWYRQDPGLGLRLIYFSYDVKMKEKGDIPEGYSVSREKKERFSLILESASTNQTSMYLCASSFYTQGRNHLNEQYFGPGTRLTVT.

The sample holds a few counts of this clone. The genes are TRBV6-5 and TRBJ2-1, with 8 bases aligning to TRBD1. The CDR3 sequence is 14 residues long. The V and J ends lost 2 bases and 5 bases, in that order; junction bases with no gene match: 2. Germline lookup yields CDR1 MNHEY and CDR2 SVGAGI. The CDR3 here is CASSYGDRNNEQFF. CDR3 sequence (DNA): TGTGCCAGCAGTTACGGGGACAGGAACAATGAGCAGTTCTTC.

Notes on this clone: The junction shows a germline mismatch at one end, possibly a read error. V is TRBV6-2 or TRBV6-3 and J is TRBJ2-7; D is ambiguous. Germline lookup yields CDR1 MNHEY and CDR2 SVGEGT. There are 12 residues in the CDR3. The CDR3 region is CASSHSVREQYF. CDR3 DNA sequence: TGTGCCAGCAGTCACTCCGTCCGCGAGCAGTACTTC.

CDR3 in DNA: TGTGCCAGCAGTACCGGCGGGATCCGCACAGATACGCAGTATTTT. The encoded protein is CASSTGGIRTDTQYF. V usage is TRBV28 and J usage is TRBJ2-3; possibly TRBD2 for D (6 bases). V was clipped by 5 bases and J by 1 base, with 13 bases between them. CDR1 MDHEN and CDR2 SYDVKM come from the germline V gene. The CDR3 contains 15 residues.